The subject of this entry is one TCR beta chain. Its antigen is as yet unknown. The CDR3 spans 13 residues. Germline CDR1 is SEHNR and CDR2 is FQNEAQ (reference sequence). The V and J ends lost 4 bases and 14 bases respectively, with 18 bases between them. This entry comes from a study of OX40 agonist ivuxolimab in advanced cancers. The wider study: Ivuxolimab, an antibody that agonizes OX40 (CD134), was administered to the patients. Dose-escalation patients' cancers were hepatocellular carcinoma, melanoma, renal cell or head and neck cancer. Whole-study results and caveats: CD4+ and CD8+ blood T cells expanded clonally by week 6 at 0.1 to 3.0 mg/kg. The antigen specificity of the peripheral T cells (those that were expanded) was not determined.

The data were produced by immunoSEQ multiplex PCR, yet TCRdb's version contains in-frame clones alone and is incomplete. The sample includes 70,000 to 90,000 clones, 85% to 90% of them seen just once. This specimen consisted of CD4+ or CD8+ T cells sorted from blood, obtained in a trial of the OX40 agonist ivuxolimab. V and J are TRBV7-9 and TRBJ2-1; D is tentatively TRBD1 or TRBD2 (6 bases each). This sequence originates from an adult with an advanced solid tumor such as melanoma, head and neck, liver or kidney cancer. For the CDR3, the DNA is TGTGCCAGCAGCTCACTGGGGAACAGGGAGGAGTTCTTC. Translation: CASSSLGNREEFF.